These 20 T cell receptor beta chains share one sample of origin, sequenced in a study of shared clonotypes between healthy human individuals. TCRdb's copy holds only in-frame clones and misses some; the assay was immunoSEQ multiplex PCR. The sample lists about 480,000 clones, about four fifths occurring once. The source material was PBMCs. Source of these receptors: a woman in her forties in good health. Some clones in this sample may be carry-over from other donors' samples.

The chain carries TRBV2 and TRBJ1-1; D is possibly TRBD1 (5 bases). The CDR3 runs 15 residues. Per germline, CDR1 SNHLY and CDR2 FYNNEI. Trimming cost V 4 bases and J 3 bases, with 15 bases left between them. The CDR3 loop reads CASSGDPVGDTEAFF. CDR3 DNA: TGTGCCAGCAGTGGAGACCCGGTGGGGGACACTGAAGCTTTCTTT.

The chain links TRBV15 to TRBJ1-5; weak D call: TRBD1 (6 bases). V was cut by 5 bases and J by 3 bases, with 14 bases left in between. The CDR3 extends over 15 amino acids. Per germline, CDR1 LNHNV and CDR2 YYDKDF (reference sequence). The CDR3: CATSPGGGYNQPQHF. The CDR3 DNA sequence: TGTGCCACCAGCCCGGGGGGCGGATACAATCAGCCCCAGCATTTT. The variable domain in full, with the rest retrieved from reference TRBV15 and TRBJ1-5, is DAMVIQNPRYQVTQFGKPVTLSCSQTLNHNVMYWYQQKSSQAPKLLFHYYDKDFNNEADTPDNFQSRRPNTSFCFLDIRSPGLGDTAMYLCATSPGGGYNQPQHFGDGTRLSIL.

The rearrangement links TRBV30 to TRBJ1-5; D might be TRBD1 (5 bases). The germline gives CDR1 GTSNPN, CDR2 SVGIG (reference sequence). This CDR3 is built from 14 residues. Trimming shortened V by 0 bases and J by 5 bases, and 11 bases separated the two germline ends. This chain's CDR3 is CAWSVRRGDQPQHF. In DNA form, the CDR3 reads TGTGCCTGGAGTGTTAGGAGAGGGGATCAGCCCCAGCATTTT.

V usage is TRBV10-3 and J usage is TRBJ2-7; D gene uncertain. Trimming took off 4 bases at V and 7 bases at J, with 11 bases between the two ends. CDR1 is ENHRY and CDR2 is SYGVKD in the germline V gene. CDR3 length: 12 residues. This chain's CDR3 is CAISVVGREQYF. The DNA for the CDR3 is TGTGCCATCAGTGTTGTGGGTCGGGAGCAGTACTTC.

This CDR3 is CASSVGGQTYNSPLHF. The CDR3 region has the DNA TGTGCCAGCAGCGTAGGTGGACAGACTTATAATTCACCCCTCCACTTT. This chain joins TRBV9 and TRBJ1-6, with D tentatively TRBD1 (6 bases). The V gene lost 0 bases and the J gene lost 4 bases, with 11 bases spanning the gap. Germline V gene sequence: CDR1 SGDLS, CDR2 YYNGEE. This CDR3 spans 16 amino acids.

The genes are TRBV5-6 and TRBJ1-2; TRBD1 might be the D (6 bases). CDR1 is SGHDT and CDR2 is YYEEEE in the germline V gene. The CDR3 is 14 residues long. Between the trimmed V and J ends, which lost 5 bases and 7 bases, there was a span of 18 bases. DNA for the CDR3: TGTGCCAGCAGTTACGCAGGGGCAGAGGGTGGCTACACCTTC. Its protein is CASSYAGAEGGYTF.

The chain carries TRBV5-1 and TRBJ2-3; 16 bases agree with TRBD2. The CDR3 consists of 19 residues. The V and J ends lost 4 bases and 1 base, in that order; junction bases with no gene match: 9. Germline CDR1 is SGHRS and CDR2 is YFSETQ. CDR3 region: CASSATGTSGRAGTDTQYF. CDR3 bases: TGCGCCAGCAGCGCCACCGGGACTAGCGGGAGGGCCGGCACAGATACGCAGTATTTT.

This chain links TRBV7-9 with TRBJ1-3; no reliable D call. This CDR3 is 18 amino acids long. V gave up 1 base and J gave up 0 bases, with 16 bases separating them. Germline values: CDR1 SEHNR, CDR2 FQNEAQ (reference sequence). The CDR3 loop reads CASSLVRDRGGSGNTIYF. In DNA, the CDR3 is TGTGCCAGCAGCTTAGTTCGGGATCGAGGTGGCTCTGGAAACACCATATATTTT.

V gene TRBV18 combines with J gene TRBJ1-1; 8 bases line up with TRBD1. Germline values: CDR1 KGHSH, CDR2 LQKENI. The length of the CDR3 is 15 residues. V shed 5 bases and J 7 bases; nucleotides not matched to a gene: 12. CDR3 bases: TGTGCCAGCTCAACAGGCCAGGGGGCGCGGGGTGAAGCTTTCTTT. This encodes CASSTGQGARGEAFF. Looking up the rest from reference TRBV18 and TRBJ1-1 gives the full variable domain: NAGVMQNPRHLVRRRGQEARLRCSPMKGHSHVYWYRQLPEEGLKFMVYLQKENIIDESGMPKERFSAEFPKEGPSILRIQQVVRGDSAAYFCASSTGQGARGEAFFGQGTRLTVV.

The V gene is TRBV6-5, the J gene TRBJ2-7; D possibly matches TRBD1 or TRBD2 (5 bases each). Per the germline V gene, CDR1 is MNHEY and CDR2 is SVGAGI. The CDR3 extends over 13 amino acids. With 4 bases removed from V and 2 bases from J, the gap between germline ends came to 9 bases. CDR3 residues: CASSSGTPYEQYF. CDR3 bases: TGTGCCAGCAGTTCGGGGACCCCCTACGAGCAGTACTTC.

The genes are TRBV7-9 and TRBJ1-4, with a weak D call TRBD1 (5 bases). Germline CDR1 SEHNR, CDR2 FQNEAQ (reference sequence). Trimming cost V 1 base and J 7 bases, with 13 bases left between them. The CDR3 spans 15 residues. CDR3 in DNA: TGTGCCAGCAGCTTAGACGGGACGAAGAGTGAAAAACTGTTTTTT. Amino acids: CASSLDGTKSEKLFF.

V usage is TRBV11-3 and J usage is TRBJ1-4, with D unresolved. The germline V and J ends were trimmed by 3 bases and 0 bases, with 8 bases remaining between them. The CDR3 consists of 15 residues. CDR1 and CDR2 (germline): SGHNT, YENEEA. The CDR3 sequence: CASSFWSATNEKLFF. In DNA, the CDR3 is TGTGCCAGCAGCTTTTGGTCTGCAACTAATGAAAAACTGTTTTTT. Based on the CDR3 plus reference TRBV11-3 and TRBJ1-4, the full variable domain is EAGVVQSPRYKIIEKKQPVAFWCNPISGHNTLYWYLQNLGQGPELLIRYENEEAVDDSQLPKDRFSAERLKGVDSTLKIQPAELGDSAVYLCASSFWSATNEKLFFGSGTQLSVL.

The J gene is TRBJ2-2, the V gene TRBV9; D remains unclear. The germline V gene encodes CDR1 SGDLS and CDR2 YYNGEE. V was shortened by 0 bases and J by 1 base, with 10 bases between the two germline ends. The CDR3 sequence is 16 residues long. The CDR3 region has the DNA TGTGCCAGCAGCGTAGGCAGGTTGAGGAACACCGGGGAGCTGTTTTTT. Its protein is CASSVGRLRNTGELFF.

The chain uses TRBV4-3 and TRBJ2-1; D perhaps matches TRBD2 (6 bases). CDR1 and CDR2 (germline): LGHNA, YSLEER. The CDR3 contains 16 residues. V was trimmed by 0 bases and J by 4 bases, leaving 13 bases between them. Written as DNA, the CDR3 is TGCGCCAGCAGCCAAGATACTGGCGGGATTTACAATGAGCAGTTCTTC. It yields the protein CASSQDTGGIYNEQFF.

J is TRBJ2-1 and V is TRBV29-1; 8 bases are a match to TRBD2. Per germline, CDR1 SQVTM and CDR2 ANQGSEA. This CDR3 region has 13 residues. Trimming took 5 bases from V and 3 from J; bases not matched to a gene: 3. DNA of the CDR3: TGCAGCGTTAAGAGCGGGAGCTACAATGAGCAGTTCTTC. It specifies CSVKSGSYNEQFF.

This clone occurred a few times. The gene calls are TRBV7-7 and TRBJ2-7; 7 bases fit TRBD2. The CDR3 sequence is 13 residues long. V lost 2 bases to trimming and J lost 5 bases; unmatched junction nucleotides: 3. Germline assignment: CDR1 SSHAT and CDR2 FNYEAQ (reference sequence). The CDR3 sequence is CASSLSSGDEQYF. The CDR3 DNA reads TGTGCCAGCAGCTTATCCAGCGGGGACGAGCAGTACTTC. Filled out from reference TRBV7-7 and TRBJ2-7, the complete variable domain reads GAGVSQSPRYKVTKRGQDVTLRCDPISSHATLYWYQQALGQGPEFLTYFNYEAQPDKSGLPSDRFSAERPEGSISTLTIQRTEQRDSAMYRCASSLSSGDEQYFGPGTRLTVT.

This chain uses TRBV28 with TRBJ2-7; no clear D. V lost 7 bases to trimming and J lost 3 bases, with 7 bases between them. The CDR3 is 11 amino acids. Germline loops: CDR1 MDHEN, CDR2 SYDVKM. CDR3 residues: CASTGLYEQYF. The CDR3 nucleotides are TGTGCCAGCACCGGGCTCTACGAGCAGTACTTC. The full variable domain, its missing parts supplied by reference TRBV28 and TRBJ2-7, is DVKVTQSSRYLVKRTGEKVFLECVQDMDHENMFWYRQDPGLGLRLIYFSYDVKMKEKGDIPEGYSVSREKKERFSLILESASTNQTSMYLCASTGLYEQYFGPGTRLTVT.

Only one count was recorded for this clone. V usage is TRBV5-4 and J usage is TRBJ2-2; D possibly corresponds to TRBD1 (5 bases). Trimming removed 5 bases from V and 7 bases from J, with 12 bases in between. CDR1 is SGHNT and CDR2 is YYREEE in the germline V gene (reference sequence). This CDR3 region has 13 residues. CDR3 nucleotide sequence: TGTGCCAGCAGTTCAGGGATAGACGGGGAGCTGTTTTTT. Translation: CASSSGIDGELFF.

This sequence joins TRBV10-3 and TRBJ2-3; D not certain. CDR1 is ENHRY, CDR2 SYGVKD, per germline. The CDR3 extends over 12 amino acids. The V end lost 0 bases, the J end lost 11 bases, and 9 bases lay between the germline ends. The CDR3 sequence is CAISESGSKQYF. The CDR3 region has the DNA TGTGCCATCAGTGAGTCAGGTTCTAAGCAGTATTTT.

This rearrangement joins TRBV7-8 to TRBJ2-5; no definite D call. This CDR3 contains 13 residues. Trimming pared 5 bases from V and 5 bases from J, leaving 12 bases between. The V gene's germline CDR1 is SGHVS and CDR2 FQNEAQ. The CDR3 sequence is CASSPRVGETQYF. CDR3 sequence (DNA): TGTGCCAGCAGCCCAAGGGTGGGGGAGACCCAGTACTTC. The entire variable domain, with the rest obtained from reference TRBV7-8 and TRBJ2-5, is as follows: GAGVSQSPRYKVAKRGQDVALRCDPISGHVSLFWYQQALGQGPEFLTYFQNEAQLDKSGLPSDRFFAERPEGSVSTLKIQRTQQEDSAVYLCASSPRVGETQYFGPGTRLLVL.